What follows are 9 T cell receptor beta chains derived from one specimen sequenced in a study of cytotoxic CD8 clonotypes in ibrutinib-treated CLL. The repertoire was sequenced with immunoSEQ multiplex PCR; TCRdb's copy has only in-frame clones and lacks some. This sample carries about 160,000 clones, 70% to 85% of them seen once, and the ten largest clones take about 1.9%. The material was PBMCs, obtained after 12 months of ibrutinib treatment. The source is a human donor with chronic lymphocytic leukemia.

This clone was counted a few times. CDR3 sequence (DNA): TGTGCCAGCAGTTCCTCAGGGGGCTTTAACTATGGCTACACCTTC. It is translated as CASSSSGGFNYGYTF. This chain uses TRBV6-5 with TRBJ1-2, with TRBD1 identical over 8 bases. The CDR3 totals 15 residues. V lost 4 bases, J lost 1 base, and 5 bases stayed unmatched. The germline CDR1 and CDR2 sequences are MNHEY and SVGAGI.

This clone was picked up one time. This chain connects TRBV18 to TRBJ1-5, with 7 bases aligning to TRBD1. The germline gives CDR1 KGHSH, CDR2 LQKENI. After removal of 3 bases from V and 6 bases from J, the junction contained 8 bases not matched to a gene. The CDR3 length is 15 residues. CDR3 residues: CASSPEQGSFQPQHF. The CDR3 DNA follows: TGTGCCAGCTCACCTGAACAGGGGAGCTTTCAGCCCCAGCATTTT.

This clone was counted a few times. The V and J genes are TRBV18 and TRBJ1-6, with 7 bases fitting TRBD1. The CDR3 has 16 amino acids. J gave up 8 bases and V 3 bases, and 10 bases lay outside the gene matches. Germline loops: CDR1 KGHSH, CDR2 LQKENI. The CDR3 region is CASSPPGQARDSPLHF. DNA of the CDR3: TGTGCCAGCTCACCTCCAGGACAGGCCAGGGATTCACCCCTCCACTTT. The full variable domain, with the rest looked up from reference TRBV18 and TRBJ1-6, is NAGVMQNPRHLVRRRGQEARLRCSPMKGHSHVYWYRQLPEEGLKFMVYLQKENIIDESGMPKERFSAEFPKEGPSILRIQQVVRGDSAAYFCASSPPGQARDSPLHFGNGTRLTVT.

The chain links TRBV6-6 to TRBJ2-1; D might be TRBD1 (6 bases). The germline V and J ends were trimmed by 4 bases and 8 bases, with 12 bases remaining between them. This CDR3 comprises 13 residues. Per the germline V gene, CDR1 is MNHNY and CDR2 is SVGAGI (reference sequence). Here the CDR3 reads CASSSTGLHEQFF. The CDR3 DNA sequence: TGTGCCAGCAGTTCCACAGGGTTACATGAGCAGTTCTTC.

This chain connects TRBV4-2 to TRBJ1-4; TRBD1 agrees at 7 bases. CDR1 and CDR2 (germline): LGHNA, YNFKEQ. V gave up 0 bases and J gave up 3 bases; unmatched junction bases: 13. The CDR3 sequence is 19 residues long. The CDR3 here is CASSQDGITGAGPNEKLFF. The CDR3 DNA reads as TGTGCCAGCAGCCAAGATGGGATAACAGGGGCCGGCCCTAATGAAAAACTGTTTTTT.

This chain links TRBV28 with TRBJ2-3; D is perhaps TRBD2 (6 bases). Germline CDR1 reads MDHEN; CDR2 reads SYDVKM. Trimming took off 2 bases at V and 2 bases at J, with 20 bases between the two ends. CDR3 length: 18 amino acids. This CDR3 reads CASSLPRTPRGNTDTQYF. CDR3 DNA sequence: TGTGCCAGCAGTTTACCCCGGACTCCGCGCGGGAACACAGATACGCAGTATTTT.

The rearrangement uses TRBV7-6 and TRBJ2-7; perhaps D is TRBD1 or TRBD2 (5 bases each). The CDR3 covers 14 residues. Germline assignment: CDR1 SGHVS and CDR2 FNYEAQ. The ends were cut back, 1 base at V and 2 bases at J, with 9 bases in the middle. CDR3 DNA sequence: TGTGCCAGCAGCTTAGGGCAGGGAGCCTACGAGCAGTACTTC. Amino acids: CASSLGQGAYEQYF.

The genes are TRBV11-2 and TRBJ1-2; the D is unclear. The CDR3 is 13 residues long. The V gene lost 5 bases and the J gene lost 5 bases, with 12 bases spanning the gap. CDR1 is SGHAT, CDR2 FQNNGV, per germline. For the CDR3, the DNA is TGTGCCAGCAGCCCAATGGGCTGGTATGGCTACACCTTC. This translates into CASSPMGWYGYTF.

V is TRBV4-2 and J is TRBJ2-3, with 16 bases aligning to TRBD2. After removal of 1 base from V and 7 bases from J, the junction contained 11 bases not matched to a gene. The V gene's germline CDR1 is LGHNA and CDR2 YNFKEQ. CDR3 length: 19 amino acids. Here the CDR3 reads CASSQVRVGTSGGANTQYF. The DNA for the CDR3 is TGTGCCAGCAGCCAAGTAAGGGTTGGGACTAGCGGGGGGGCAAATACGCAGTATTTT.